This is a list of T cell receptor beta chains from one sample in a study of T cell responses to AZD1222 COVID-19 vaccine. Libraries were prepared by immunoSEQ multiplex PCR; TCRdb keeps only in-frame clonotypes and omits some of them. The data hold 80,000 or so clones, with approximately 80% observed a single time. Material: peripheral blood, obtained 28 days after the second dose of the MenACWY control vaccine. Receptors were obtained from an adult who received the MenACWY meningococcal vaccine as a control. Both conserved end residues are part of each CDR3. The D gene is left open where the match is weak. Clone size is given for some rows only: seen once, a few or many times, or a class if the clone is expanded.

d_call,j_call,v_call,clone_size,cdr3_nt,cdr3_aa
NA,TRBJ1-4,TRBV10-3,NA,TGTGCCATCAGTGAGTCCGAGGGGAATGAAAAACTGTTTTTT,CAISESEGNEKLFF
NA,TRBJ1-1,TRBV5-1,NA,TGCGCCAGCAGCTTGGAAAGGAACACTGAAGCTTTCTTT,CASSLERNTEAFF
NA,TRBJ2-5,TRBV27,NA,TGTGCCAGCAGTTCAACCCGGGACTGGAGAGAGACCCAGTACTTC,CASSSTRDWRETQYF
NA,TRBJ1-6,TRBV7-9,NA,TGTGCCAGCAGCTTAGAACAGACACCCCTCCACTTT,CASSLEQTPLHF
TRBD1,TRBJ1-4,TRBV5-6,NA,TGTGCCAGCAGCTCCAGGGGGGGATCGGAAAAACTGTTTTTT,CASSSRGGSEKLFF
TRBD1,TRBJ1-5,TRBV24-1,NA,TGTGCCACCAGTGATAGACAGGGAAAGAGAGATCAGCCCCAGCATTTT,CATSDRQGKRDQPQHF
NA,TRBJ2-3,TRBV19,few,TGTGCCAGTAGTATTCGGGCCCCCGGAGGAGGAGATACGCAGTATTTT,CASSIRAPGGGDTQYF
NA,TRBJ1-1,TRBV7-8,NA,TGTGCCAGCAGCTTAATCGTGAACACGAACACTGAAGCTTTCTTT,CASSLIVNTNTEAFF
NA,TRBJ1-1,TRBV13,NA,TGTGCCAGCAGCCGGCGGGCGATAATGGGCACTGAAGCTTTCTTT,CASSRRAIMGTEAFF
NA,TRBJ1-4,TRBV5-6,NA,TGTGCCAGCAGCTTCGGGGCAACTAATGAAAAACTGTTTTTT,CASSFGATNEKLFF
NA,TRBJ1-4,TRBV7-9,NA,TGTGCCAGCAGCTTAAGGCCCGACGGGGGTGAAAAACTGTTTTTT,CASSLRPDGGEKLFF
TRBD1,TRBJ1-4,TRBV7-6,NA,TGTGCCAGCAGCTTAAGACCAGGGGGCGCAACTAATGAAAAACTGTTTTTT,CASSLRPGGATNEKLFF
TRBD1,TRBJ1-4,TRBV4-1,NA,TGCGCCAGCAGCCTGGGGGGCGGGACAGCCAATGAAAAACTGTTTTTT,CASSLGGGTANEKLFF
NA,TRBJ1-1,TRBV2,few,TGTGCCAGCAGTGTTAGACAGGACACTGAAGCTTTCTTT,CASSVRQDTEAFF
NA,TRBJ1-1,TRBV7-8,NA,TGTGCCAGTGGACGGACGAGGACTGAAGCTTTCTTT,CASGRTRTEAFF
TRBD2,TRBJ2-1,TRBV28,NA,TGTGCCAGCAGTTTATCTGTCCTGCCTAGCGGGTACAATGAGCAGTTCTTC,CASSLSVLPSGYNEQFF
NA,TRBJ2-2,TRBV7-2,NA,TGTGCCAGCAGCTTCCAGGGGGGAAACGCCGGGGAGCTGTTTTTT,CASSFQGGNAGELFF
NA,TRBJ1-1,TRBV2,NA,TGTGCCAGCAGTGAAACGGCAGGGAACACTGAAGCTTTCTTT,CASSETAGNTEAFF
NA,TRBJ1-4,TRBV6-2/TRBV6-3,NA,TGTGCCAGCAGTTACTCGCACCTCGGAGCAACTAATGAAAAACTGTTTTTT,CASSYSHLGATNEKLFF
NA,TRBJ1-2,TRBV2,once,TGTGCCAGCAGTGAGGGGGGGGCGTCTAACTATGGCTACACCTTC,CASSEGGASNYGYTF
TRBD2,TRBJ2-1,TRBV5-6,NA,TGTGCCAGCAGCTCTAGCGGGGGAGGCAATGAGCAGTTCTTC,CASSSSGGGNEQFF
NA,TRBJ2-1,TRBV28,NA,TGTGCCAGCAGGCCGGCTAGTCGATTCTACAATGAGCAGTTCTTC,CASRPASRFYNEQFF
NA,TRBJ1-1,TRBV19,NA,TGTGCCAGTAGCAGCTTGGGGTACACTGAAGCTTTCTTT,CASSSLGYTEAFF
NA,TRBJ2-3,TRBV2,NA,TGTGCCAGCAGCCTTGTAGATACGCAGTATTTT,CASSLVDTQYF
TRBD1,TRBJ1-1,TRBV6-6,NA,TGTGCCAGCAGGTCAACTCCGGGACAGGGGTACACTGAAGCTTTCTTT,CASRSTPGQGYTEAFF
NA,TRBJ1-1,TRBV5-1,NA,TGCGCCAGCAGCCCCCGGGAAGCGAACACTGAAGCTTTCTTT,CASSPREANTEAFF
NA,TRBJ2-7,TRBV5-1,NA,TGCGCCAGCAGCTTGGAAGGGGACCCAGCATACGAGCAGTACTTC,CASSLEGDPAYEQYF
NA,TRBJ2-3,TRBV4-2,NA,TGTGCCAGCAGCCAATTAGCAGATACGCAGTATTTT,CASSQLADTQYF
NA,TRBJ1-5,TRBV21-1,NA,TGTGCCAGCGGTCATCAGCCCCAGCATTTT,CASGHQPQHF
NA,TRBJ1-2,TRBV28,NA,TGTGCCAGCAGTGCGATTATCTATGGCTACACCTTC,CASSAIIYGYTF
TRBD1,TRBJ2-3,TRBV29-1,NA,TGCAGCGTTGGGGGACAGGGGTGGGGTACAGATACGCAGTATTTT,CSVGGQGWGTDTQYF
TRBD1,TRBJ2-7,TRBV4-3,NA,TGCGCCAGCAGCGGCCGGGACAGGGGGCCGCACGAGCAGTACTTC,CASSGRDRGPHEQYF
NA,TRBJ1-2,TRBV7-2,NA,TGTGCCAGCAGCTTAAAGGCCGCGAGGGTAGGGGGCTACACCTTC,CASSLKAARVGGYTF
NA,TRBJ1-3,TRBV11-2,NA,TGTGCCAGCAGCTATGTGGGTCACTCTGGAAACACCATATATTTT,CASSYVGHSGNTIYF
NA,TRBJ1-1,TRBV29-1,NA,TGCAGCGTTGAACAGAGTCTGGGCACTGAAGCTTTCTTT,CSVEQSLGTEAFF
TRBD1,TRBJ1-1,TRBV5-1,NA,TGCGCCAGCAGCTTGGGTGGAGGGGGCGCAGAAGAAGCTTTCTTT,CASSLGGGGAEEAFF
NA,TRBJ1-1,TRBV6-2/TRBV6-3,NA,TGTGCCAGCAGTTACAGAGCCAACACTGAAGCTTTCTTT,CASSYRANTEAFF
NA,TRBJ2-1,TRBV2,NA,TGTGCCAGCGCGGACTACTACAATGAGCAGTTCTTC,CASADYYNEQFF
NA,TRBJ1-4,TRBV9,once,TGTGCCAGCAGCGTAGGGGTAGAGTGGCAGAATGAAAAACTGTTTTTT,CASSVGVEWQNEKLFF
NA,TRBJ1-2,TRBV24-1,once,TGTGCCACCAGCGACGGACATTTAGGCTACACCTTC,CATSDGHLGYTF
NA,TRBJ2-1,TRBV4-1,NA,TGCGCCAGCAGCCAGCCCCCTTACGAGCAGTTCTTC,CASSQPPYEQFF
NA,TRBJ1-2,TRBV19,once,TGTGCCAGTAGTATGGCCCTTGATGGCTACACCTTC,CASSMALDGYTF
NA,TRBJ2-7,TRBV7-8,few,TGTGCCAGCAGCTTACAGGGCTACGAGCAGTACTTC,CASSLQGYEQYF
TRBD2,TRBJ2-7,TRBV7-2,NA,TGTGCCAGCAGCCAGGGACTAGGGGCTGTGGAGCAGTACTTC,CASSQGLGAVEQYF
NA,TRBJ2-5,TRBV2,NA,TGTGCCAGCAGTCAGGGCCGAGCCCCAAAGCAAGAGACCCAGTACTTC,CASSQGRAPKQETQYF